This T cell receptor (beta chain) was profiled in a study of blood T cell repertoires in COVID-19. About the research overall: The United States, Italy and Spain supplied acute and convalescent COVID-19 samples. In each case, the material was cDNA or gDNA derived from T cells, B-cell-depleted T cells, or PBMCs.

Under the authors' procedure: Counts of nucleated cells, estimated from reference gene primer amplification, were obtained. Sequencing was performed with immunoSEQ multiplex PCR; in TCRdb, only in-frame clones are kept and a portion is missing. Clonal size and the V and J genes are those of that table, whereas D and trimming came from the DNA. The data show around 270,000 clones, 88% seen once. Trimming cost V 5 bases and J 3 bases, with 16 bases left between them. The CDR3 length is 15 residues. Germline values: CDR1 LNHDA, CDR2 SQIVND (reference sequence). This chain links TRBV19 with TRBJ1-1, with D tentatively TRBD1 (6 bases). The sequencing input was peripheral blood. This receptor was obtained from a man aged 60-69 years who had recovered from COVID-19. The CDR3 sequence is CASSGGPGPYTEAFF. CDR3 nucleotide sequence: TGTGCCAGTAGTGGGGGCCCGGGGCCGTACACTGAAGCTTTCTTT.